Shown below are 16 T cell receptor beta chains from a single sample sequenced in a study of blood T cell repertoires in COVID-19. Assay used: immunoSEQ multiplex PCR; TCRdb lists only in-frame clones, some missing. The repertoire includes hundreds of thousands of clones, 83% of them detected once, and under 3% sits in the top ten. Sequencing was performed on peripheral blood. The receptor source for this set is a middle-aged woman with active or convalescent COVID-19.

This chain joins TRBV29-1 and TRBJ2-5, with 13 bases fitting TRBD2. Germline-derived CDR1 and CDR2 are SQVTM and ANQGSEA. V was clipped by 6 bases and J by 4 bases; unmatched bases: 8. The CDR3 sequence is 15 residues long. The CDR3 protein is CSVLTSGRKGETQYF. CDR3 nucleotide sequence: TGCAGCGTCCTGACTAGCGGGAGGAAGGGAGAGACCCAGTACTTC.

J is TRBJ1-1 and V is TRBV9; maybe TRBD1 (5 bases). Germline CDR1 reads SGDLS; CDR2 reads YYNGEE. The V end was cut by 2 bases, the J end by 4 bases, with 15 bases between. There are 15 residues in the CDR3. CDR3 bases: TGTGCCAGCAGCGTGGGGGGAGGACCGGGCACTGAAGCTTTCTTT. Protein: CASSVGGGPGTEAFF. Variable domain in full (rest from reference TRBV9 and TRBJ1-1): DSGVTQTPKHLITATGQRVTLRCSPRSGDLSVYWYQQSLDQGLQFLIQYYNGEERAKGNILERFSAQQFPDLHSELNLSSLELGDSALYFCASSVGGGPGTEAFFGQGTRLTVV.

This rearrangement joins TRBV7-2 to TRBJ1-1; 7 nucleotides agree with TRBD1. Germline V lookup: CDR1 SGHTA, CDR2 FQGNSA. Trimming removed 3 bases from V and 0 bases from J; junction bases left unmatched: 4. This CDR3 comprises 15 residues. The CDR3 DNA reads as TGTGCCAGCAGCTTGTCGACAGGGATGAACACTGAAGCTTTCTTT. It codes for CASSLSTGMNTEAFF.

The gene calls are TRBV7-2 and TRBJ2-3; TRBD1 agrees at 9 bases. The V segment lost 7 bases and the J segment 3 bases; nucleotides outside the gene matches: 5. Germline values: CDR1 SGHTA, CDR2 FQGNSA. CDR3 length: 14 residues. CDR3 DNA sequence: TGTGCCAGCAACGACAGGGGGGGTACAGATACGCAGTATTTT. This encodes CASNDRGGTDTQYF.

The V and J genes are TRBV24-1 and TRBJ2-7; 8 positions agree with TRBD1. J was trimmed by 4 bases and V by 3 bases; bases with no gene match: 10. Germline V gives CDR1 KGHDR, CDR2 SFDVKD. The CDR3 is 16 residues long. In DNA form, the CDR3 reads TGTGCCACCAGTGATCCCACCGGGACAGGCACGTACGAGCAGTACTTC. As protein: CATSDPTGTGTYEQYF.

CDR3 in DNA: TGTGCCACCAGTGTCTCAGGGGTAAACACTGAAGCTTTCTTT. It translates to CATSVSGVNTEAFF. The J gene is TRBJ1-1, the V gene TRBV24-1, with D possibly TRBD1 on 6 matching bases. CDR3 length: 14 residues. Germline CDR1 and CDR2: KGHDR and SFDVKD. The V and J ends lost 5 bases and 2 bases respectively, with 11 bases between them.

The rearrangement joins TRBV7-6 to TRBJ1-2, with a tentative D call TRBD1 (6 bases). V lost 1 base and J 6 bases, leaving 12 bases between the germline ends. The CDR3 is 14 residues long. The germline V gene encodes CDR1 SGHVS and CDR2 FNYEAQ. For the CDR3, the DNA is TGTGCCAGCAGCTTAGGGAGGTCAGGGGATGGCTACACCTTC. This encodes CASSLGRSGDGYTF.

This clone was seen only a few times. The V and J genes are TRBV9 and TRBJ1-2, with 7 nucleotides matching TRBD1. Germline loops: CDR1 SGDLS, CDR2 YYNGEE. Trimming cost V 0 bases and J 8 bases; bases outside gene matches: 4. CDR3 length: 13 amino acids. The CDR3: CASSVATGEGYTF. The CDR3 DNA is TGTGCCAGCAGCGTAGCTACAGGGGAGGGCTACACCTTC.

This CDR3 reads CASSTPGNYGYTF. The CDR3, as DNA: TGTGCCAGCAGCACCCCAGGGAACTATGGCTACACCTTC. The chain is built from TRBV12-3 or TRBV12-4 and TRBJ1-2; tentatively, D is TRBD1 (5 bases). CDR3 length: 13 amino acids. Between the trimmed V and J ends, which lost 6 bases and 2 bases, there was a span of 10 bases.

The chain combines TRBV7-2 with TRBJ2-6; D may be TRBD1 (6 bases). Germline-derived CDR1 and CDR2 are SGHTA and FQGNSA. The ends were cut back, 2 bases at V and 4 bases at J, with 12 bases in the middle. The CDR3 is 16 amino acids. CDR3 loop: CASSLTRGAGANVLTF. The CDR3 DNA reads TGTGCCAGCAGCTTAACCAGGGGTGCAGGGGCCAACGTCCTGACTTTC.

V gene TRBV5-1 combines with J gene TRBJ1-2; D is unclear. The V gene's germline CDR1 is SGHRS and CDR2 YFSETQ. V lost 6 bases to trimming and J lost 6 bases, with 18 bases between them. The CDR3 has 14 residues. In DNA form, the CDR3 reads TGCGCCAGCACCCTCCCAGGAACCGAAAATGGCTACACCTTC. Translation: CASTLPGTENGYTF.

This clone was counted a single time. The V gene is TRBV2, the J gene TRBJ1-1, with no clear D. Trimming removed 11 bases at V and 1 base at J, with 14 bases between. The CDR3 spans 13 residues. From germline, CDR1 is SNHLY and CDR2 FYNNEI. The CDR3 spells CADQVAANTEAFF. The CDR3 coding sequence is TGTGCCGATCAGGTGGCAGCGAACACTGAAGCTTTCTTT. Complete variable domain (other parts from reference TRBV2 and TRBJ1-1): EPEVTQTPSHQVTQMGQEVILRCVPISNHLYFYWYRQILGQKVEFLVSFYNNEISEKSEIFDDQFSVERPDGSNFTLKIRSTKLEDSAMYFCADQVAANTEAFFGQGTRLTVV.

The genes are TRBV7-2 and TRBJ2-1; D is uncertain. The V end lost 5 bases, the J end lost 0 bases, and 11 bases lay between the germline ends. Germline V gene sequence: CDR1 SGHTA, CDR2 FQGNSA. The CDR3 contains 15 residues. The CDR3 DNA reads TGTGCCAGCAGCCCCTCGAGGAGCTCCTACAATGAGCAGTTCTTC. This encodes CASSPSRSSYNEQFF. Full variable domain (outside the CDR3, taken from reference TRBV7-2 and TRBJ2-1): GAGVSQSPSNKVTEKGKDVELRCDPISGHTALYWYRQSLGQGLEFLIYFQGNSAPDKSGLPSDRFSAERTGGSVSTLTIQRTQQEDSAVYLCASSPSRSSYNEQFFGPGTRLTVL.

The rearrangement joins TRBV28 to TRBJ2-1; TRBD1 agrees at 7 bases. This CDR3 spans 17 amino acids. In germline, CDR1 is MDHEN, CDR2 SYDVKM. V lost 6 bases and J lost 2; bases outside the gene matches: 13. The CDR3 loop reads CASRGSEGGLPYNEQFF. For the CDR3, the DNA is TGTGCCAGCAGGGGTAGCGAAGGGGGCTTGCCCTACAATGAGCAGTTCTTC.

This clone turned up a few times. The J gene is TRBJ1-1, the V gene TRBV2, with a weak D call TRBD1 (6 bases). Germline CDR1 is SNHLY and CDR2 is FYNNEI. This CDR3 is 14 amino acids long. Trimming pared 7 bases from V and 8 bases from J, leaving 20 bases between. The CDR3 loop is CASNPQRGGMEAFF. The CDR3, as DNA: TGTGCCAGCAACCCCCAGAGGGGGGGCATGGAAGCTTTCTTT.

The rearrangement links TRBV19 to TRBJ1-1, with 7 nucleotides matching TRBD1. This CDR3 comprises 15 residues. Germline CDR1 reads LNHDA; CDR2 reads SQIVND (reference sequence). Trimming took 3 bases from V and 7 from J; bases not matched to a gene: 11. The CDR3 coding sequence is TGTGCCAGTAGTATGGGGTTAGGGACAGCCTATGAAGCTTTCTTT. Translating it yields CASSMGLGTAYEAFF.